This entry is about one T cell receptor (beta chain). Antigen unknown. Using immunoSEQ multiplex PCR, the repertoire was profiled, and TCRdb retains in-frame clones only, with some absent. The sample includes 65,000 to 75,000 clones, 90% to 95% of them seen just once. The sample comes from a study of cytomegalovirus exposure and HLA in healthy donors. Whole-study findings and limits: According to the study, roughly 160 TCR beta chains were cytomegalovirus-associated. The dataset shows that most TCR sequences were rare, while some public TCRs occurred in many donors.

Per the germline V gene, CDR1 is SGHDN and CDR2 is FVKESK. Trimming took 4 bases from V and 3 from J, leaving 15 bases between them. The CDR3 runs to 15 residues. The TCR was taken from a man younger than 30 in good health and CMV-seropositive. The chain joins TRBV14 to TRBJ1-1; a weak D match, TRBD1 (6 bases). Sample: PBMCs. CDR3 coding DNA: TGTGCCAGCAGCCGCGTCAGGGGTAGATACACTGAAGCTTTCTTT. Translation: CASSRVRGRYTEAFF.